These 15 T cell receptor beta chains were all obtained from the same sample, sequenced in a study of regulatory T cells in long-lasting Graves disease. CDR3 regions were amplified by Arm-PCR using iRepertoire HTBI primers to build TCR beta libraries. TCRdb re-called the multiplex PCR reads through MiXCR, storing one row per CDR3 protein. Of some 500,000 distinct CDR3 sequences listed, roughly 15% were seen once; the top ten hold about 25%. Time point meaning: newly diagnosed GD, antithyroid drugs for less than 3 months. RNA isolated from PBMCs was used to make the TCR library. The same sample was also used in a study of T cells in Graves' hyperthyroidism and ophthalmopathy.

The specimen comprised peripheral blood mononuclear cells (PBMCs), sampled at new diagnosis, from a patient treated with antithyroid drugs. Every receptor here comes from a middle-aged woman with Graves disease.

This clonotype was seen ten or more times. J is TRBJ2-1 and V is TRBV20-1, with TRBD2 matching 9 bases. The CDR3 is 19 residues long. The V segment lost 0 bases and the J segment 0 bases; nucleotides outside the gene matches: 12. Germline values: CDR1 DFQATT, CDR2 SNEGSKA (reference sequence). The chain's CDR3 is CSARDLGASGESSYNEQFF. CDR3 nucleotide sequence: TGCAGTGCTAGAGATTTGGGCGCTAGCGGGGAGAGCTCCTACAATGAGCAGTTCTTC.

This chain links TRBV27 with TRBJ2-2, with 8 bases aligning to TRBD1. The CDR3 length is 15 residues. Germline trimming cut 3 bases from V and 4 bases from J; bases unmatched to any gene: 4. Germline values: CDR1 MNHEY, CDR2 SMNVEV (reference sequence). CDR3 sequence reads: CASSFRTGRTGELFF. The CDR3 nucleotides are TGTGCCAGCAGTTTTCGGACAGGGCGCACCGGGGAGCTGTTTTTT.

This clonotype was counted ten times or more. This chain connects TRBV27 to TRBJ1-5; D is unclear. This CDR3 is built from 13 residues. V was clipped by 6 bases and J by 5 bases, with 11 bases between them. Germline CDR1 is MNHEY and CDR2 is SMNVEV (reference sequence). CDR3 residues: CASSVGFDQPQHF. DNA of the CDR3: TGTGCCAGCAGCGTAGGGTTCGATCAGCCCCAGCATTTT.

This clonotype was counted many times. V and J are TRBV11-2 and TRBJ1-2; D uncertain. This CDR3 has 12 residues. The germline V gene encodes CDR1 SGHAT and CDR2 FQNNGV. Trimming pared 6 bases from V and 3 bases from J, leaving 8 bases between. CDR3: CASRREYYGYTF. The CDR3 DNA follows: TGTGCCAGCAGGAGGGAGTACTATGGCTACACCTTC.

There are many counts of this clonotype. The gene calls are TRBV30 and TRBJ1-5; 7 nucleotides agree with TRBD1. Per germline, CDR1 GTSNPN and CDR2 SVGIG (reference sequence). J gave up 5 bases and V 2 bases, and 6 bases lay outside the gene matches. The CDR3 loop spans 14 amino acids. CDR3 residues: CAWSTQGVDQPQHF. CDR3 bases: TGTGCCTGGAGTACCCAGGGGGTTGATCAGCCCCAGCATTTT.

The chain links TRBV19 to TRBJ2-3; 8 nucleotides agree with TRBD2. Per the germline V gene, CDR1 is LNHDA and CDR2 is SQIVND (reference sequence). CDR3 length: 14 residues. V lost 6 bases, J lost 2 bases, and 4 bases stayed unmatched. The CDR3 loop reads CASRLAENTDTQYF. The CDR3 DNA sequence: TGTGCCAGTAGACTAGCGGAGAACACAGATACGCAGTATTTT.

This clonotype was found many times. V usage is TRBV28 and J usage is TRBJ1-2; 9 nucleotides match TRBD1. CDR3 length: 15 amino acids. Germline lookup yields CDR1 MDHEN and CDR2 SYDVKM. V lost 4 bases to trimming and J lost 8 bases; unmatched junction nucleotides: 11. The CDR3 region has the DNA TGTGCCAGCAGTTCCCTACCGGGACAGGGTGAAGGCTACACCTTC. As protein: CASSSLPGQGEGYTF.

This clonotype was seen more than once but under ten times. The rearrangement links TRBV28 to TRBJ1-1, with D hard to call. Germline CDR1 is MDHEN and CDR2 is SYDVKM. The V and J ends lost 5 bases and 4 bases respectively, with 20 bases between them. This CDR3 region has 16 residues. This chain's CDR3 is CASSERALPYGTEAFF. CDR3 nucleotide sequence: TGTGCCAGCAGTGAACGGGCACTCCCATACGGCACTGAAGCTTTCTTT.

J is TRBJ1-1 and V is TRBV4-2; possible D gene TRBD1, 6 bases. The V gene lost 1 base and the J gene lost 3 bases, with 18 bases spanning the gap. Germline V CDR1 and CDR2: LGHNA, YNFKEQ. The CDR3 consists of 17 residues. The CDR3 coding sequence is TGTGCCAGCAGCCAAGCCGGACAGTTAGTTATGCACACTGAAGCTTTCTTT. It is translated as CASSQAGQLVMHTEAFF.

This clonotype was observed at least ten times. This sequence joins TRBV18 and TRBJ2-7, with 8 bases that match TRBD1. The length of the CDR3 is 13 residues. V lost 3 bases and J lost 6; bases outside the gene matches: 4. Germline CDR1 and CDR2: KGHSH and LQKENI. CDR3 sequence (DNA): TGTGCCAGCTCACCGACAGGGGTGGGCGAGCAGTACTTC. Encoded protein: CASSPTGVGEQYF. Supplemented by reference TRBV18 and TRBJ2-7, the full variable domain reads NAGVMQNPRHLVRRRGQEARLRCSPMKGHSHVYWYRQLPEEGLKFMVYLQKENIIDESGMPKERFSAEFPKEGPSILRIQQVVRGDSAAYFCASSPTGVGEQYFGPGTRLTVT.

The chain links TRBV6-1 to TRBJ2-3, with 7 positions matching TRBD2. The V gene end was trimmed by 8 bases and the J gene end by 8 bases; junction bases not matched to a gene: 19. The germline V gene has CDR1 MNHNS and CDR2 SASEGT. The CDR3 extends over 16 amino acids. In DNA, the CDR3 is TGTGCCAGCCTCCATCCGACAGCGGGACCCCCCGGTACGCAGTATTTT. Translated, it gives CASLHPTAGPPGTQYF.

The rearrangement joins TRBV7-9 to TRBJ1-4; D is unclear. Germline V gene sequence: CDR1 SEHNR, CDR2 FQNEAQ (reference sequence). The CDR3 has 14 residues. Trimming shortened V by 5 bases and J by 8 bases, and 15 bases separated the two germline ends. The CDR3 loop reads CASSTTALREKLFF. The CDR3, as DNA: TGTGCCAGCAGCACGACTGCGCTTCGGGAAAAACTGTTTTTT.

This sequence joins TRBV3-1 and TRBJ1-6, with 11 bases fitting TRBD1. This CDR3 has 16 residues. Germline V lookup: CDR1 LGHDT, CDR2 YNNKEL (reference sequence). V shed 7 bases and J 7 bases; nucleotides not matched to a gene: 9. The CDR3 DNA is TGTGCCAGCAACTCAAAGGGACAGGGGGACAATTCACCCCTCCACTTT. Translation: CASNSKGQGDNSPLHF.

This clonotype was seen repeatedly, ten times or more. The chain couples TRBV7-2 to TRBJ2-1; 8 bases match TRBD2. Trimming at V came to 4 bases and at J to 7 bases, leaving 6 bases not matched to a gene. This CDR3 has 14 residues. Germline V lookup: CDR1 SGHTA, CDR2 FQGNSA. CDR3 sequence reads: CASSSRPGGNEQFF. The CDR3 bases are TGTGCCAGCAGCTCTAGACCGGGGGGGAATGAGCAGTTCTTC.

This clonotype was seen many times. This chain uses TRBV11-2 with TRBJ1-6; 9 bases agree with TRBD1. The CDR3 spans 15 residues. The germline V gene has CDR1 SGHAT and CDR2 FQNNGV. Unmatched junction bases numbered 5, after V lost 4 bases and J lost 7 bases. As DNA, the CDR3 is TGTGCCAGCAGCTCCGACAGGGGGACAAATTCACCCCTCCACTTT. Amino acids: CASSSDRGTNSPLHF.